One and the same sample provided the 12 T cell receptor beta chains below, sequenced in a study of T cell responses to AZD1222 COVID-19 vaccine. Generated by immunoSEQ multiplex PCR, the TCRdb table keeps only in-frame clones and is missing some. The sample consists of over 150,000 clones, approximately 90% of them appearing once. The source was peripheral blood, collected on day 0 of AZD1222 vaccination. The receptors come from an adult in good health.

V and J are TRBV6-1 and TRBJ2-3; D tentatively fits TRBD1 or TRBD2 (5 bases each). Per germline, CDR1 MNHNS and CDR2 SASEGT. V was shortened by 1 base and J by 8 bases, with 13 bases between the two germline ends. The CDR3 loop spans 14 amino acids. The CDR3 is CASSEDRLAGTQYF. The CDR3 DNA reads TGTGCCAGCAGTGAAGACAGGCTAGCAGGTACGCAGTATTTT.

This chain uses TRBV18 with TRBJ1-2; 8 bases agree with TRBD1. This CDR3 has 13 amino acids. V shed 5 bases, J shed 4 bases, and the junction held 3 bases outside the gene matches. Germline assignment: CDR1 KGHSH and CDR2 LQKENI. CDR3 bases: TGTGCCAGCTCATCGGACAGGGTCTATGGCTACACCTTC. Protein: CASSSDRVYGYTF.

This chain joins TRBV3-1 (or the pseudogene TRBV3-2) and TRBJ2-7; D not resolved. V was shortened by 10 bases and J by 1 base, with 11 bases between the two germline ends. In germline, CDR1 is LGHDT, CDR2 YNNKEL (reference sequence). This CDR3 spans 12 amino acids. The CDR3 nucleotides are TGTGCCATTTCCGCCGCTTCCTACGAGCAGTACTTC. This gives the protein CAISAASYEQYF.

The chain couples TRBV11-2 to TRBJ1-1, with a weak D call TRBD1 (5 bases). The CDR3 sequence is 16 residues long. Trimming stripped 1 base from V and 0 bases from J, with 12 bases between. Germline assignment: CDR1 SGHAT and CDR2 FQNNGV. The CDR3 loop reads CASSLVGGRMNTEAFF. The CDR3 nucleotides read TGTGCCAGCAGCTTAGTTGGGGGGAGGATGAACACTGAAGCTTTCTTT.

V is TRBV7-9 and J is TRBJ2-7, with D hard to call. The V and J ends lost 0 bases and 3 bases respectively, with 9 bases between them. The CDR3 covers 14 residues. Germline CDR1 is SEHNR and CDR2 is FQNEAQ (reference sequence). CDR3 region: CASSLAFVLYEQYF. DNA for the CDR3: TGTGCCAGCAGCTTAGCGTTCGTCCTCTACGAGCAGTACTTC.

This chain uses TRBV3-1 (or the pseudogene TRBV3-2) with TRBJ1-2; D is possibly TRBD1 (5 bases). V was shortened by 5 bases and J by 6 bases, with 19 bases between the two germline ends. This CDR3 spans 15 amino acids. The germline V gene has CDR1 LGHDT and CDR2 YNNKEL (reference sequence). CDR3 loop: CASSAPGTNIHGYTF. In DNA form, the CDR3 reads TGTGCCAGCAGCGCTCCCGGGACGAATATACATGGCTACACCTTC.

CDR3: CSVKQGGRELFF. The CDR3 DNA follows: TGCAGCGTTAAACAGGGCGGCCGGGAGCTGTTTTTT. The genes are TRBV29-1 and TRBJ2-2; weak D call: TRBD1 (6 bases). Germline V gene data show CDR1 as SQVTM and CDR2 as ANQGSEA. Trimming pared 5 bases from V and 9 bases from J, leaving 13 bases between. The CDR3 is 12 residues long.

The gene calls are TRBV5-4 and TRBJ2-1; D is unclear. CDR1 is SGHNT and CDR2 is YYREEE in the germline V gene (reference sequence). This CDR3 spans 15 amino acids. V was trimmed by 2 bases and J by 0 bases, leaving 9 bases between them. Here the CDR3 reads CASSLPRSSYNEQFF. In DNA, the CDR3 is TGTGCCAGCAGCTTACCGAGGAGCTCCTACAATGAGCAGTTCTTC.

The J gene is TRBJ1-5, the V gene TRBV19, with 8 bases fitting TRBD1. The ends lost 6 bases at V and 1 base at J; junction bases unmatched: 5. This CDR3 comprises 15 residues. CDR1 is LNHDA, CDR2 SQIVND, per germline (reference sequence). CDR3 DNA sequence: TGTGCCAGTAGCTCGACAGGGGAAAGCAATCAGCCCCAGCATTTT. It specifies CASSSTGESNQPQHF.

The chain links TRBV11-3 to TRBJ2-4, with D possibly matching TRBD1 (6 bases). The CDR3 runs 15 residues. V lost 1 base to trimming and J lost 4 bases, with 11 bases between them. Per the germline V gene, CDR1 is SGHNT and CDR2 is YENEEA. Here the CDR3 DNA reads TGTGCCAGCAGCTTAGGATACAGGGAAAAAAACATTCAGTACTTC. Translating gives CASSLGYREKNIQYF.

This chain connects TRBV19 to TRBJ1-5; D is unclear. V lost 6 bases, J lost 4 bases, and 13 bases lay in between. Germline assignment: CDR1 LNHDA and CDR2 SQIVND (reference sequence). The CDR3 has 14 residues. The CDR3 here is CASSLREGNQPQHF. DNA of the CDR3: TGTGCCAGTAGCCTTCGGGAGGGAAATCAGCCCCAGCATTTT. Full variable domain (outside the CDR3, taken from reference TRBV19 and TRBJ1-5): DGGITQSPKYLFRKEGQNVTLSCEQNLNHDAMYWYRQDPGQGLRLIYYSQIVNDFQKGDIAEGYSVSREKKESFPLTVTSAQKNPTAFYLCASSLREGNQPQHFGDGTRLSIL.

The rearrangement links TRBV19 to TRBJ1-3; D is possibly TRBD1 (6 bases). Germline CDR1 is LNHDA and CDR2 is SQIVND (reference sequence). Trimming left V 4 bases short and J 4 bases short, with 17 bases between. The CDR3 runs to 16 residues. The chain's CDR3 is CASSTPLTGGGNTIYF. Written as DNA, the CDR3 is TGTGCCAGTAGTACCCCTCTGACCGGGGGCGGAAACACCATATATTTT.